One sample yielded the 21 T cell receptor beta chains listed below, sequenced in a study of OX40 agonist ivuxolimab in advanced cancers. Produced via immunoSEQ multiplex PCR; TCRdb's table is partial and in-frame only. The sample carries 63,000 or so clones, 85% to 90% recorded once. The specimen was CD4+ or CD8+ T cells sorted from blood, collected in a trial of the OX40 agonist ivuxolimab. These receptors originate from an adult with an advanced solid tumor such as melanoma, head and neck, liver or kidney cancer.

The chain joins TRBV23-1 to TRBJ2-2; weak D call: TRBD1 (6 bases). TRBV23-1 is an ORF; its function is uncertain. V shed 0 bases and J shed 2 bases, with 10 bases lying between them. The CDR3 consists of 16 residues. The CDR3 reads CASSQSQGSNTGELFF. Written as DNA, the CDR3 is TGCGCCAGCAGTCAATCGCAGGGGAGTAACACCGGGGAGCTGTTTTTT.

The chain links TRBV5-6 to TRBJ2-7, with 8 bases fitting TRBD1. This CDR3 is 19 amino acids long. CDR1 is SGHDT, CDR2 YYEEEE, per germline. The trim removed 5 bases at V and 4 bases at J, leaving 23 bases unmatched. The CDR3, as DNA: TGTGCCAGCAGTCACGTGACCCCCACAGGGGGTGCACCTTCTTACGAGCAGTACTTC. Amino acids: CASSHVTPTGGAPSYEQYF.

The genes are TRBV6-6 and TRBJ2-5, with 8 bases aligning to TRBD2. This CDR3 spans 16 amino acids. Germline CDR1 MNHNY, CDR2 SVGAGI (reference sequence). The V and J ends lost 7 bases and 2 bases, in that order; junction bases with no gene match: 12. In DNA form, the CDR3 reads TGTGCCAGCAACAACAGAGGGGCTAGCGGGCAAGAGACCCAGTACTTC. Its protein product is CASNNRGASGQETQYF.

This clone has a single count. This chain joins TRBV18 and TRBJ2-6, with no clear D. The V and J ends lost 2 bases and 3 bases respectively, with 5 bases between them. Germline-derived CDR1 and CDR2 are KGHSH and LQKENI. The CDR3 is made up of 14 amino acids. CDR3 loop: CASSPSGGANVLTF. Here the CDR3 DNA reads TGTGCCAGCTCACCATCTGGTGGGGCCAACGTCCTGACTTTC.

This clone was detected only once. The chain couples TRBV9 to TRBJ1-2; 7 bases match TRBD1. The V segment lost 4 bases and the J segment 8 bases; nucleotides outside the gene matches: 14. Germline lookup yields CDR1 SGDLS and CDR2 YYNGEE. CDR3 length equals 15 residues. This CDR3 is CASSRGGQILEGYTF. The CDR3 region has the DNA TGTGCCAGCAGCCGAGGGGGACAGATCTTAGAGGGCTACACCTTC. Using reference TRBV9 and TRBJ1-2 for the parts outside the CDR3, the full variable domain is DSGVTQTPKHLITATGQRVTLRCSPRSGDLSVYWYQQSLDQGLQFLIQYYNGEERAKGNILERFSAQQFPDLHSELNLSSLELGDSALYFCASSRGGQILEGYTFGSGTRLTVV.

This rearrangement joins TRBV15 to TRBJ2-2; 7 nucleotides agree with TRBD2. V shed 1 base, J shed 6 bases, and the junction held 5 bases outside the gene matches. The length of the CDR3 is 15 residues. Germline V gene lookup returns CDR1 LNHNV and CDR2 YYDKDF (reference sequence). CDR3 region: CATSRATGGSGELFF. Here the CDR3 DNA reads TGTGCCACCAGCAGAGCGACGGGAGGCTCCGGGGAGCTGTTTTTT.

This rearrangement joins TRBV18 to TRBJ1-2; no reliable D call. The germline gives CDR1 KGHSH, CDR2 LQKENI. Trimming shortened V by 2 bases and J by 2 bases, and 15 bases separated the two germline ends. The CDR3 sequence is 16 residues long. In nucleotides, the CDR3 is TGTGCCAGCTCACCAAACCTTGGGTCTCCAAACTATGGCTACACCTTC. It is translated as CASSPNLGSPNYGYTF.

The chain is built from TRBV27 and TRBJ2-7, with a tentative D call TRBD2 (6 bases). V gave up 5 bases and J gave up 3 bases, with 11 bases separating them. Germline-derived CDR1 and CDR2 are MNHEY and SMNVEV (reference sequence). The CDR3 consists of 13 residues. The CDR3 region has the DNA TGTGCCAGCAGTCCAAGGGGAGGCTACGAGCAGTACTTC. Protein sequence: CASSPRGGYEQYF.

V gene TRBV6-1 combines with J gene TRBJ2-5; D is perhaps TRBD2 (6 bases). The CDR3 sequence is 12 residues long. The germline V gene encodes CDR1 MNHNS and CDR2 SASEGT. CDR3 loop: CASRGSRETQYF. The CDR3 DNA reads TGTGCTTCCCGGGGGTCTAGGGAGACCCAGTACTTC.

This sequence joins TRBV18 and TRBJ2-1; no clear D gene. The V end lost 4 bases, the J end lost 5 bases, and 9 bases lay between the germline ends. CDR3 length: 13 residues. Germline V gene lookup returns CDR1 KGHSH and CDR2 LQKENI. The CDR3, as DNA: TGTGCCAGCTCACTTGCGGTCGACAATGAGCAGTTCTTC. Translating gives CASSLAVDNEQFF.

V is TRBV5-1 and J is TRBJ2-5; D is unresolved. The CDR3 runs 13 residues. Trimming took off 3 bases at V and 7 bases at J, with 13 bases between the two ends. The germline V gene encodes CDR1 SGHRS and CDR2 YFSETQ. CDR3 in amino acids: CASSSGAKGTQYF. In nucleotides, the CDR3 is TGCGCCAGCAGCTCGGGTGCGAAAGGGACCCAGTACTTC.

To note about this clone: The germline gene is not matched at one end of the junction; a read error may be the cause. This chain connects TRBV7-3 to TRBJ2-7, with 7 bases aligning to TRBD2. The CDR3 loop spans 11 amino acids. Germline V gives CDR1 SGHTA, CDR2 FQGTGA. The CDR3 DNA sequence: TGTGCCAGCAGCCAGGCGAAGGGACTATTATTC. Its translation is CASSQAKGLLF.

The genes are TRBV7-3 and TRBJ2-1, with D perhaps TRBD2 (6 bases). The CDR3 covers 14 residues. Deletions cut 5 bases from V and 2 bases from J, with 10 bases between. CDR1 is SGHTA and CDR2 is FQGTGA in the germline V gene. The CDR3 region has the DNA TGTGCCAGCAGCCCCCGCGGGGCCTACAATGAGCAGTTCTTC. This codes for CASSPRGAYNEQFF.

This chain uses TRBV7-2 with TRBJ2-1; 8 positions agree with TRBD2. With V trimmed by 5 bases and J by 12 bases, 9 bases remained unmatched. The CDR3 contains 13 residues. The germline CDR1 and CDR2 sequences are SGHTA and FQGNSA. For the CDR3, the DNA is TGTGCCAGCAGCCGGGGGGGCAGGGAAGTGCAGTTCTTC. Its protein is CASSRGGREVQFF.

The chain links TRBV15 to TRBJ2-1; D is unresolved. Germline-derived CDR1 and CDR2 are LNHNV and YYDKDF (reference sequence). The CDR3 totals 15 residues. The V and J ends lost 3 bases and 7 bases respectively, with 16 bases between them. CDR3 in amino acids: CATSSPKDLGNEQFF. For the CDR3, the DNA is TGTGCCACCAGCAGTCCGAAGGACCTTGGGAATGAGCAGTTCTTC.

The V and J genes are TRBV5-6 and TRBJ2-7; 11 bases line up with TRBD1. The germline V gene encodes CDR1 SGHDT and CDR2 YYEEEE. This CDR3 is built from 14 residues. The ends lost 5 bases at V and 6 bases at J; junction bases unmatched: 7. The CDR3 DNA reads TGTGCCAGCAGTCCCGGGACAGGGGGACGCGAGCAGTACTTC. Residues: CASSPGTGGREQYF. Complete variable domain (other parts from reference TRBV5-6 and TRBJ2-7): DAGVTQSPTHLIKTRGQQVTLRCSPKSGHDTVSWYQQALGQGPQFIFQYYEEEERQRGNFPDRFSGHQFPNYSSELNVNALLLGDSALYLCASSPGTGGREQYFGPGTRLTVT.

The chain carries TRBV2 and TRBJ2-7, with a tentative D call TRBD1 (5 bases). The CDR3 is 14 residues long. The germline gives CDR1 SNHLY, CDR2 FYNNEI. V lost 5 bases and J 7 bases, leaving 18 bases between the germline ends. CDR3 protein: CASSTGQSPKEQYF. Here the CDR3 DNA reads TGTGCCAGCAGTACTGGACAAAGCCCTAAAGAGCAGTACTTC.

This clone was detected once. The chain has TRBV9 and TRBJ2-2; D ambiguous. The CDR3 extends over 13 amino acids. Germline CDR1 and CDR2: SGDLS and YYNGEE. Trimming removed 4 bases from V and 4 bases from J, with 8 bases in between. CDR3: CASSPWTTGELFF. The CDR3 nucleotides read TGTGCCAGCAGCCCTTGGACCACCGGGGAGCTGTTTTTT.

The chain uses TRBV6-1 and TRBJ1-6; TRBD1 aligns across 8 bases. There are 13 residues in the CDR3. The germline CDR1 and CDR2 sequences are MNHNS and SASEGT. Trimming cost V 8 bases and J 6 bases; bases outside gene matches: 3. The CDR3 DNA reads TGTGCCAGCGGACAGGGCGGTAATTCACCCCTCCACTTT. This translates into CASGQGGNSPLHF.

The chain is built from TRBV28 and TRBJ2-5, with D perhaps TRBD2 (6 bases). The ends were cut back, 7 bases at V and 1 base at J, with 13 bases in the middle. Germline values: CDR1 MDHEN, CDR2 SYDVKM. This CDR3 contains 14 residues. CDR3 coding DNA: TGTGCCAGCACCCTTGGAGGGCTCCAAGAGACCCAGTACTTC. This codes for CASTLGGLQETQYF.

This rearrangement joins TRBV2 to TRBJ2-1, with TRBD1 identical over 10 bases. Germline CDR1 SNHLY, CDR2 FYNNEI. CDR3 length equals 13 residues. Unmatched junction bases numbered 7, after V lost 9 bases and J lost 8 bases. The CDR3 spells CARRQGAAYEQFF. CDR3 sequence (DNA): TGTGCCAGGAGACAGGGGGCAGCCTATGAGCAGTTCTTC.